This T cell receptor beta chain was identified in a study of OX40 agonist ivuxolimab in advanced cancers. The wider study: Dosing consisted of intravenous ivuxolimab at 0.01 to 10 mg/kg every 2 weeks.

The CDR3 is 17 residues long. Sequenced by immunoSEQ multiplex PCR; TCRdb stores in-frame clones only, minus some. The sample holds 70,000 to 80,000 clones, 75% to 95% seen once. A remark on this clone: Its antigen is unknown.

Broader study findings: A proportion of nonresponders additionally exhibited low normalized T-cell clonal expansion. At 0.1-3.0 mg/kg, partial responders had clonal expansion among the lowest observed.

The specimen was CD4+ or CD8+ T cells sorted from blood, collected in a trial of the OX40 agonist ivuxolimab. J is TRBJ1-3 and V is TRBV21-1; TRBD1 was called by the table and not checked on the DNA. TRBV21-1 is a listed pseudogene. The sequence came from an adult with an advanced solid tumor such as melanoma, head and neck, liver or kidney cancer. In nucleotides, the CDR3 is TGTGCCAGCAGCAATTGGCCCAGGCCCGACTCTGGAAACACCATATATTTT. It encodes CASSNWPRPDSGNTIYF.